This TCR beta chain emerged from a study of shared clonotypes between healthy human individuals. Some clones are missing from TCRdb's copy, which holds only in-frame ones; the method was immunoSEQ multiplex PCR. The sample contains 2 million to 3 million clones, under 95% of which appear only once. This CDR3 comprises 13 residues. V dropped 5 bases and J dropped 1 base, with 5 bases sitting between them. Germline assignment: CDR1 LNHDA and CDR2 SQIVND (reference sequence). As for this clone: Its antigen is unidentified.

Overall study results and limits: Apart from blood, nothing was sampled; tissue repertoires likely differ.

The sequenced material came from naive CD4+ T cells from PBMCs. Subset specified: CD45RA+ positively selected. The receptor was derived from a man between 18 and 29 years old in good health. Some clones in this sample may be carry-over from other donors' samples. This chain joins TRBV19 and TRBJ2-2; D uncertain. The CDR3 region is CASSPVNTGELFF. In nucleotides, the CDR3 is TGTGCCAGTAGTCCAGTGAACACCGGGGAGCTGTTTTTT.